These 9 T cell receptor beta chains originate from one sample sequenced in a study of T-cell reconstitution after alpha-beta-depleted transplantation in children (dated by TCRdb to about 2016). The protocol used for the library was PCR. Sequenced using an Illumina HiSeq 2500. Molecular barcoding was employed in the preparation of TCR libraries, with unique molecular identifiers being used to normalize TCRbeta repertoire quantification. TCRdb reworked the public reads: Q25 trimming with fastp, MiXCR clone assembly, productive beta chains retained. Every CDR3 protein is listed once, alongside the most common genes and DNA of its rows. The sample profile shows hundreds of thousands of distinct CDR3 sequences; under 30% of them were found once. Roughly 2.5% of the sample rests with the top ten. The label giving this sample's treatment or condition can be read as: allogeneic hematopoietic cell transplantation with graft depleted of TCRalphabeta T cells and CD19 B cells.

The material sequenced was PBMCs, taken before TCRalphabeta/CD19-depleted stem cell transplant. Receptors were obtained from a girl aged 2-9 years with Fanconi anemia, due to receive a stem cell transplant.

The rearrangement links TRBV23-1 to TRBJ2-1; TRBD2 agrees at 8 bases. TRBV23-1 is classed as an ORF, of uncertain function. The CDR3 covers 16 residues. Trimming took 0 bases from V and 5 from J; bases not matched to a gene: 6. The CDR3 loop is CASSQSSSGNHNEQFF. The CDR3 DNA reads TGCGCCAGCAGTCAATCCAGTAGCGGGAACCACAATGAGCAGTTCTTC.

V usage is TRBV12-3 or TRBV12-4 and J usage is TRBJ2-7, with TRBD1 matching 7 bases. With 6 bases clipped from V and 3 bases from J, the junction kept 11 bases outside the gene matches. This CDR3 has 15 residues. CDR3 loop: CASSPKRDSCYEQYF. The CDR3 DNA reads TGTGCCAGCAGCCCCAAACGGGACAGCTGCTACGAGCAGTACTTC.

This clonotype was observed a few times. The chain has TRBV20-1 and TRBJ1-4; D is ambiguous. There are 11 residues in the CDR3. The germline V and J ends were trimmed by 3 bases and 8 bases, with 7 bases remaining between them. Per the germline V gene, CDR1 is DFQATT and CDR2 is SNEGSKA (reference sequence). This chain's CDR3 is CSASVTEKLFF. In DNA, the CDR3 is TGCAGTGCTAGCGTAACGGAAAAACTGTTTTTT.

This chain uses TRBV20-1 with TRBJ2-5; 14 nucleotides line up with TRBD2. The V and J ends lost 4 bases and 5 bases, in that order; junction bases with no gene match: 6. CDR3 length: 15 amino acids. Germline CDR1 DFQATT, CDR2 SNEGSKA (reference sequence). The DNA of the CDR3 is TGCAGTGCTAAATCCGGGACTAGCGGGGGTGAGACCCAGTACTTC. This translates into CSAKSGTSGGETQYF.

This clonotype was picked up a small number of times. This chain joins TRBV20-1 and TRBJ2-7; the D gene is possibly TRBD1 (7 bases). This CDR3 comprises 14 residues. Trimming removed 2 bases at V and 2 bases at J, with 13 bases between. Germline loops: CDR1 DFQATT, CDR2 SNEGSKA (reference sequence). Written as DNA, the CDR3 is TGCAGTGCTAGAAAACCAGGGGGGACCTACGAGCAGTACTTC. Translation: CSARKPGGTYEQYF.

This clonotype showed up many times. This CDR3 reads CASSFRYGRVYEQYF. The DNA for the CDR3 is TGTGCCAGCAGTTTTCGGTATGGCAGGGTATACGAGCAGTACTTC. This chain joins TRBV27 and TRBJ2-7; possible D gene TRBD1, 5 bases. Germline CDR1 is MNHEY and CDR2 is SMNVEV (reference sequence). This CDR3 contains 15 residues. V lost 3 bases and J 4 bases, leaving 16 bases between the germline ends.

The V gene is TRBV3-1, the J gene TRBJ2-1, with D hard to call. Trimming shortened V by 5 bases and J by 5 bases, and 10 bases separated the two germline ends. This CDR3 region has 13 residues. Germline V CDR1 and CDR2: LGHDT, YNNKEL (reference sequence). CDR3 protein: CASSKPGNNEQFF. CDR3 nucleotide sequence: TGTGCCAGCAGCAAGCCAGGAAACAATGAGCAGTTCTTC.

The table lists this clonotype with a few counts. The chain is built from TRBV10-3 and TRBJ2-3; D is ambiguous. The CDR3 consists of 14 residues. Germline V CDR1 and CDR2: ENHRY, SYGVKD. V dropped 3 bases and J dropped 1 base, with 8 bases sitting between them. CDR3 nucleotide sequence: TGTGCCATCAGTGACAGGACCCGCACAGATACGCAGTATTTT. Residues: CAISDRTRTDTQYF.

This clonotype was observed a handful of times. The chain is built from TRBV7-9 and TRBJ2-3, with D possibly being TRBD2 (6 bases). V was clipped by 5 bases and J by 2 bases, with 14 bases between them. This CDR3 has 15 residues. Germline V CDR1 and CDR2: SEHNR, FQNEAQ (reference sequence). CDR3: CASSPSEGDTDTQYF. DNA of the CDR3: TGTGCCAGCAGCCCATCGGAGGGAGACACAGATACGCAGTATTTT.